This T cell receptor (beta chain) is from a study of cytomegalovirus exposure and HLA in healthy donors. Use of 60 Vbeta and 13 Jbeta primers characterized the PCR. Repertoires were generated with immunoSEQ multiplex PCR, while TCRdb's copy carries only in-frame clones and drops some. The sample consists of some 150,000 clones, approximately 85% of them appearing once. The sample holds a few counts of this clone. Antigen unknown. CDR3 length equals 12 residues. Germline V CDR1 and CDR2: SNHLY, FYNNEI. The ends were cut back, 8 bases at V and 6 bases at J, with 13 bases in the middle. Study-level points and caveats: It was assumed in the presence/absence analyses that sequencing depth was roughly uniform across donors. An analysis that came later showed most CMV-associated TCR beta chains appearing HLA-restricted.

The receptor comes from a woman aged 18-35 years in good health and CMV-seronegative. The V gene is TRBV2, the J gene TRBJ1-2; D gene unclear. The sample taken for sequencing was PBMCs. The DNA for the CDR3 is TGTGCCAGCCGGGAGGGCCTCGATGGCTACACCTTC. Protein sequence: CASREGLDGYTF.